This T cell receptor beta chain was sequenced during a study of T cell responses to AZD1222 COVID-19 vaccine. The CDR3 has 15 residues. Germline values: CDR1 MNHEY, CDR2 SVGAGI. Trimming left V 6 bases short and J 7 bases short, with 18 bases between. Profiled with immunoSEQ multiplex PCR; TCRdb holds only in-frame clones, not every one. The repertoire includes approximately 170,000 clones, 88% of them detected once, and 9.5% to 13% sits in the top ten. This receptor was identified in an adult who received the AZD1222 COVID-19 vaccine. The material was peripheral blood, obtained 28 days after the second AZD1222 dose. The V call is TRBV6-5, the J call TRBJ1-4; D may be TRBD1 (5 bases). The CDR3 DNA sequence: TGTGCCAGCAGCACCAGGGACTCTCTAAGTGAAAAACTGTTTTTT. It codes for CASSTRDSLSEKLFF.